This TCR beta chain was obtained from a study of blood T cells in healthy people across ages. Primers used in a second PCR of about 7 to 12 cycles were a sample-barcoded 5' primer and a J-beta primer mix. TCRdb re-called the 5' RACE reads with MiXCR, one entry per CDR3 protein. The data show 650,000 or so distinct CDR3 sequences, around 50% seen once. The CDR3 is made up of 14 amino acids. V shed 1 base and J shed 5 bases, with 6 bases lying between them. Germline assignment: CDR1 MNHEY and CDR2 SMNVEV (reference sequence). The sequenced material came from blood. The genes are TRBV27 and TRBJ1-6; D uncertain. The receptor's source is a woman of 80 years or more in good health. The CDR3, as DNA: TGTGCCAGCAGTTTATGGGCGAATAATTCACCCCTCCACTTT. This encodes CASSLWANNSPLHF.